The 9 T cell receptor beta chains in this list originate from one sample, sequenced in a study of tumor and adjacent non-tumor tissue in lung cancer. RNA was extracted from bulk tissue without any cell sorting. This non-tumor lung sample came from over 3 cm beyond the tumor edge. A modified ARM-PCR protocol with three rounds of nested PCR amplified TCRbeta. From the multiplex PCR reads, TCRdb called clonotypes with MiXCR, one entry per CDR3 protein. The top ten hold less than 40% of the sample, which has about 98,000 distinct CDR3 sequences, 80% seen once. Sequenced: distant non-tumor lung tissue. These receptors originate from a man in his fifties or sixties with small cell lung cancer.

Of note for this clonotype: One end of the junction is discordant with germline, which a read error may explain. This rearrangement joins TRBV29-1 to TRBJ2-1; 12 nucleotides align to TRBD2. The CDR3 consists of 17 residues. Germline CDR1 and CDR2: SQVTM and ANQGSEA. CDR3 DNA: TGCAGTGTTGAACAGGTGCAGTGGCTAGCGGGGGGGAATGAGCTGTTCTTC. Protein product: CSVEQVQWLAGGNELFF.

This clonotype was counted a single time. Given a much more abundant clone one base away, this may be a read error. V usage is TRBV4-2 and J usage is TRBJ1-1; the D gene is possibly TRBD1 (6 bases). Per germline, CDR1 LGHNA and CDR2 YNFKEQ. The CDR3 length is 15 residues. CDR3 sequence: CAISQDWGAAGEAFF. In DNA form, the CDR3 reads TGTGCCATCAGCCAAGATTGGGGGGCCGCCGGTGAAGCTTTCTTT.

A note on this clonotype: Because it lacks the conserved phenylalanine or tryptophan at the end, this CDR3 is likely a read error. The rearrangement uses TRBV7-2 and TRBJ1-1; the D is unclear. Germline loops: CDR1 SGHTA, CDR2 FQGNSA. Trimming cost V 7 bases and J 0 bases, with 9 bases left between them. This CDR3 has 13 amino acids. CDR3 nucleotide sequence: TGTGCCAGCACCCGACACATGAACACTGAAGCTTTCTTA. Amino acids: CASTRHMNTEAFL.

To note about this clonotype: The conserved closing phenylalanine or tryptophan is absent in this CDR3, likely reflecting a read error. The chain links TRBV11-2 to TRBJ2-7; 7 bases are shared with TRBD2. The J segment lost 4 bases and the V segment lost 3 bases, leaving 6 bases of the junction unmatched. Germline V gene lookup returns CDR1 SGHAT and CDR2 FQNNGV. The CDR3 sequence is 14 residues long. Here the CDR3 DNA reads TGTGCCAGCAGCTTGCGGGTGCGGGGGTACGAGCAGTACCTC. Translated, it gives CASSLRVRGYEQYL.

Of note for this clonotype: A much larger clonotype is one base distant, so this may be a read error. Written as DNA, the CDR3 is TGTGCCAGCAGCGCCTGGGACGGCGGCGCAGATACGCAGTATTTT. This codes for CASSAWDGGADTQYF. The V gene is TRBV7-9, the J gene TRBJ2-3, with D tentatively TRBD1 or TRBD2 (5 bases each). V dropped 5 bases and J dropped 4 bases, with 16 bases sitting between them. Germline V gene lookup returns CDR1 SEHNR and CDR2 FQNEAQ (reference sequence). CDR3 length: 15 residues. Full variable domain (rest looked up from reference TRBV7-9 and TRBJ2-3): DTGVSQNPRHKITKRGQNVTFRCDPISEHNRLYWYRQTLGQGPEFLTYFQNEAQLEKSRLLSDRFSAERPKGSFSTLEIQRTEQGDSAMYLCASSAWDGGADTQYFGPGTRLTVL.

Remarks on this clonotype: A read error may account for a junction end that differs from germline. The chain has TRBV24-1 and TRBJ1-1; tentatively, D is TRBD1 (6 bases). In germline, CDR1 is KGHDR, CDR2 SFDVKD. The CDR3 loop spans 13 amino acids. The CDR3 DNA sequence: TGTGCCACCAGTGGGGACATGAACACTGAAGCTCTCTTT. This encodes CATSGDMNTEALF.

In regard to this clonotype: The junction shows a germline mismatch at one end, possibly a read error. CDR3 sequence reads: CASSILENNEGFF. CDR3 nucleotide sequence: TGTGCCAGCAGTATCCTCGAGAACAATGAAGGTTTCTTT. This chain joins TRBV12-3 or TRBV12-4 and TRBJ1-1; no firm D call. CDR3 length: 13 amino acids.

Notes on this clonotype: A read error may explain this, as a much larger clone is one base away. V usage is TRBV24-1 and J usage is TRBJ1-5; 7 bases match TRBD1. The J call is uncertain, as TRBJ2-3 better fits the DNA end. The CDR3 extends over 16 amino acids. The germline CDR1 and CDR2 sequences are KGHDR and SFDVKD. CDR3: CATSDPDRKSNQPQYF. The CDR3 DNA sequence: TGTGCCACCAGTGACCCGGACAGGAAAAGCAATCAGCCCCAGTATTTT.

This clonotype was seen more than once but under ten times. The junction shows a germline mismatch at one end, possibly a read error. The rearrangement uses TRBV12-3 or TRBV12-4 and TRBJ2-5, with unresolved D. The CDR3 spans 15 residues. CDR3 DNA sequence: TGTGCCATCAGTTTAGCCGGACGAAACCAAGGGACCCAGTACTTC. Its protein is CAISLAGRNQGTQYF.